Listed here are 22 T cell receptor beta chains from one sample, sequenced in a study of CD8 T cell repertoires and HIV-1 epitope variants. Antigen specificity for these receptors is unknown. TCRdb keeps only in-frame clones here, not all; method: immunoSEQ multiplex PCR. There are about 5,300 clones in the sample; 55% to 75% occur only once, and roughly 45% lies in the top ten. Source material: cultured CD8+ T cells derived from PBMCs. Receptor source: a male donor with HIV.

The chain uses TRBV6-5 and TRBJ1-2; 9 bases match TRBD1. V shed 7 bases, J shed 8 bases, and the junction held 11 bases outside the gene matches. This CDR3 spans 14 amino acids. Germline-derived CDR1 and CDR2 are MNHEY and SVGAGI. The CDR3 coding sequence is TGTGCCAGCATTACACAGGGGGCTTCCGGGGGCTACACCTTC. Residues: CASITQGASGGYTF.

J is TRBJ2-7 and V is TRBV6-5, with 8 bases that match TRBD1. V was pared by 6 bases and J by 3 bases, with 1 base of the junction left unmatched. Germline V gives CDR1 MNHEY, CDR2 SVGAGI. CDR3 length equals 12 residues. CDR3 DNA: TGTGCCAGCAGCGGGACAGGCTACGAGCAGTACTTC. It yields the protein CASSGTGYEQYF.

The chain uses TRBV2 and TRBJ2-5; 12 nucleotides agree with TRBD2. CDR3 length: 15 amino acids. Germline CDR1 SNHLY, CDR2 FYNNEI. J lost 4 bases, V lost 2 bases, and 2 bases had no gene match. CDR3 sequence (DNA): TGTGCCAGCAGTGAAACGACTAGCGGGAGAGAGACCCAGTACTTC. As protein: CASSETTSGRETQYF.

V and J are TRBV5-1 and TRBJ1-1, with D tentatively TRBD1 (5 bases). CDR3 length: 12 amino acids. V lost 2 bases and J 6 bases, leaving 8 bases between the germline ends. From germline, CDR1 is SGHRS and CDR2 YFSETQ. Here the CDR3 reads CASSLTGSEAFF. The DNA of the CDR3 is TGCGCCAGCAGCTTAACAGGATCTGAAGCTTTCTTT.

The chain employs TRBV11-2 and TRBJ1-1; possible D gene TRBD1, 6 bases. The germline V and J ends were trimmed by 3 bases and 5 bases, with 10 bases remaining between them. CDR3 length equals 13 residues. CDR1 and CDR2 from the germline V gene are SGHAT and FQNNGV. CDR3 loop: CASSFSGATEAFF. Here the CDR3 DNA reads TGTGCCAGCAGCTTCTCAGGGGCTACTGAAGCTTTCTTT.

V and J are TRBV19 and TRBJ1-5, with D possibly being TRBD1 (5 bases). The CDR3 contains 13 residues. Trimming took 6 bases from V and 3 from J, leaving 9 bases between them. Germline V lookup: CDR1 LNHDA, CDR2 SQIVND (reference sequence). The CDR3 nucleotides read TGTGCCAGTAGCAGACAGAACAATCAGCCCCAGCATTTT. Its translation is CASSRQNNQPQHF.

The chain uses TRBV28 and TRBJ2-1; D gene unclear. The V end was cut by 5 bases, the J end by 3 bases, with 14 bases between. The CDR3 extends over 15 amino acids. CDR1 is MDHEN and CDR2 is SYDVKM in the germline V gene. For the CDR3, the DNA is TGTGCCAGCAGTCCCCTGGACCGGAACTACAATGAGCAGTTCTTC. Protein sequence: CASSPLDRNYNEQFF. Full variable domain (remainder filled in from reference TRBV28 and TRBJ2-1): DVKVTQSSRYLVKRTGEKVFLECVQDMDHENMFWYRQDPGLGLRLIYFSYDVKMKEKGDIPEGYSVSREKKERFSLILESASTNQTSMYLCASSPLDRNYNEQFFGPGTRLTVL.

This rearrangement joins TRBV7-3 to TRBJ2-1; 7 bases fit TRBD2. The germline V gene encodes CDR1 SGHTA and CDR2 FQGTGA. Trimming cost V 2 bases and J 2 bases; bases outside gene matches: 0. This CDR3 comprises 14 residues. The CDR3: CASSLGTTYNEQFF. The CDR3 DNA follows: TGTGCCAGCAGCTTAGGGACTACCTACAATGAGCAGTTCTTC.

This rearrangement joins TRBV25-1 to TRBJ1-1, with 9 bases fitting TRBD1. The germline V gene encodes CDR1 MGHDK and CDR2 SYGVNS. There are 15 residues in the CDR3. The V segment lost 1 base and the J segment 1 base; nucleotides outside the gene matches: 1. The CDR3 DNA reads TGTGCCAGCAGTGAATGGGGACAGGGGAACACTGAAGCTTTCTTT. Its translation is CASSEWGQGNTEAFF. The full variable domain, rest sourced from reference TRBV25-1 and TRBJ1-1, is EADIYQTPRYLVIGTGKKITLECSQTMGHDKMYWYQQDPGMELHLIHYSYGVNSTEKGDLSSESTVSRIRTEHFPLTLESARPSHTSQYLCASSEWGQGNTEAFFGQGTRLTVV.

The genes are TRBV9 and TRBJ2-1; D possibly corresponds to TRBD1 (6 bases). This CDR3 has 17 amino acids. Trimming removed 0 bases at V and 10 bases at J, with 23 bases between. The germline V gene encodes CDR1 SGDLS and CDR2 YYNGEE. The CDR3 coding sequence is TGTGCCAGCAGCGTAGAGTTCGGAACAGGGTCTGAGAAGGAGCAGTTCTTC. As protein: CASSVEFGTGSEKEQFF.

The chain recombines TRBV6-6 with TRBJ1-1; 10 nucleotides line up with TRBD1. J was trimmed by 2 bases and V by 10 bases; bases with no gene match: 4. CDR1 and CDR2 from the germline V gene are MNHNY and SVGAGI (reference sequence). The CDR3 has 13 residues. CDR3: CATRQGANTEAFF. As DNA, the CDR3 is TGTGCCACACGACAGGGGGCTAACACTGAAGCTTTCTTT.

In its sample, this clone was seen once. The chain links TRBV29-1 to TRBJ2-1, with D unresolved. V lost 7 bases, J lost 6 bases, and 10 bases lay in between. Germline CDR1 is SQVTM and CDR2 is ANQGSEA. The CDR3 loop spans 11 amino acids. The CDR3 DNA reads TGCAGCGCGGATATTGCCAATGAGCAGTTCTTC. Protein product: CSADIANEQFF.

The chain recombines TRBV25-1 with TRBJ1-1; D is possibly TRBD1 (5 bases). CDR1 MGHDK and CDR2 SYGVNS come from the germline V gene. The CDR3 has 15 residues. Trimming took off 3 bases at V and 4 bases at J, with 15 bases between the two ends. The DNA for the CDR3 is TGTGCCAGCAGTGATCAGGGACTGAGGGCCACTGAAGCTTTCTTT. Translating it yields CASSDQGLRATEAFF.

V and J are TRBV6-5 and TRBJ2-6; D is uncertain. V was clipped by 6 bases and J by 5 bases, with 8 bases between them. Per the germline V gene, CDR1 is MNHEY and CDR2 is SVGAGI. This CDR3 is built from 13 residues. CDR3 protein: CASSQLRANVLTF. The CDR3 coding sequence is TGTGCCAGCAGCCAGCTTCGGGCCAACGTCCTGACTTTC.

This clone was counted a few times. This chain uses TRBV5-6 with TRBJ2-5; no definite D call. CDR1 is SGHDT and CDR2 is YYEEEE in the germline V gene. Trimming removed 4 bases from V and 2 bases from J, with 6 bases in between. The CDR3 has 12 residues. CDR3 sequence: CASSPWQETQYF. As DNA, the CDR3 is TGTGCCAGCAGCCCTTGGCAAGAGACCCAGTACTTC.

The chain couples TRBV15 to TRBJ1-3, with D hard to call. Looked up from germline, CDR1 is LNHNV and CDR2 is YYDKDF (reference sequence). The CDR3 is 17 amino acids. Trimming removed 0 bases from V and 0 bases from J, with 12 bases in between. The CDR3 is CATSRDLALTSGNTIYF. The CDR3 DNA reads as TGTGCCACCAGCAGAGATTTAGCGTTAACCTCTGGAAACACCATATATTTT. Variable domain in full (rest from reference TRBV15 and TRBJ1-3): DAMVIQNPRYQVTQFGKPVTLSCSQTLNHNVMYWYQQKSSQAPKLLFHYYDKDFNNEADTPDNFQSRRPNTSFCFLDIRSPGLGDTAMYLCATSRDLALTSGNTIYFGEGSWLTVV.

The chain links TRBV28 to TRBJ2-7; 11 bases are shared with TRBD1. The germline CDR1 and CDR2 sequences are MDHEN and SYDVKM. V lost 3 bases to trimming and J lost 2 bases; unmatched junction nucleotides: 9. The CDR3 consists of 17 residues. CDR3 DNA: TGTGCCAGCAGTTTCAGGGGGACAGGGGGTCATACCTACGAGCAGTACTTC. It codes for CASSFRGTGGHTYEQYF.

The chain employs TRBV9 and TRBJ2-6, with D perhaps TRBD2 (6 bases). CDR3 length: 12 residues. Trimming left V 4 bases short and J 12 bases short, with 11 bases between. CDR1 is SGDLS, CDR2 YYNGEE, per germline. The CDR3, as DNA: TGTGCCAGCAGCTCGACAGCGGGCGTCCTGACTTTC. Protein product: CASSSTAGVLTF.

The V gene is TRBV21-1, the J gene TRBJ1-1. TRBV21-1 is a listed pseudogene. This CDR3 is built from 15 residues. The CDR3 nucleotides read TGTGCCAGCAGCAAAGGTTGTCTTCCGAACACTGAAGCTTTCTTT. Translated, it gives CASSKGCLPNTEAFF.

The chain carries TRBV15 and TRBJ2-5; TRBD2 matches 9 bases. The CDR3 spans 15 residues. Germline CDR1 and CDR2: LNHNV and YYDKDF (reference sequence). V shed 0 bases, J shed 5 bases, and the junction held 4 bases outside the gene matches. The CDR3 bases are TGTGCCACCAGCAGAGATAGGCTAGCGGGGGAGACCCAGTACTTC. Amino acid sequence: CATSRDRLAGETQYF.

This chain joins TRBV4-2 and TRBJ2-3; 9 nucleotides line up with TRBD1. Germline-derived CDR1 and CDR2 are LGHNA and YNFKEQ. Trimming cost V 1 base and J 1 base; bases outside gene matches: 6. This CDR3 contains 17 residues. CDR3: CASSQVTGGIGTDTQYF. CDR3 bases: TGTGCCAGCAGCCAAGTAACAGGGGGCATCGGCACAGATACGCAGTATTTT.

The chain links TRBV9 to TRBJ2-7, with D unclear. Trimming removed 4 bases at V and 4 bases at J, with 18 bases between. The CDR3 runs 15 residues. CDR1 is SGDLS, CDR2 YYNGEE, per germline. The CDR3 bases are TGTGCCAGCAGCCCTGGTACAGATTCATATTACGAGCAGTACTTC. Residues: CASSPGTDSYYEQYF.